These T cell receptor beta chains were read from a single sample in a study of Graves' ophthalmopathy and Graves' hyperthyroidism. From the multiplex PCR reads, TCRdb called clonotypes with MiXCR, one entry per CDR3 protein. The table shows a few hundred thousand distinct CDR3 sequences, with roughly 15% occurring only once. Sequencing input: peripheral blood. Receptors originate from an adult woman with stable Graves' hyperthyroidism. Both conserved end residues are part of each CDR3. Each record gives: clone size, V gene, CDR3 protein. The size field is filled for only some rows; it gives once, few, many or a size class.

few,TRBV6-1,CASTETGQETQYF
many,TRBV12-5,CASGLSQGAAEQYF
many,TRBV12-3/TRBV12-4,CASSLSLFGQYF
many,TRBV15,CATSKRVRVDNQPQHF
many,TRBV11-2,CASSSRGGEQYF
many,TRBV4-1,CASSQDAGALGDYGYTF
.,TRBV5-5,CASSLLPDPYTGELFF
few,TRBV12-3/TRBV12-4,CASSLPAGADTGELFF
many,TRBV12-3/TRBV12-4,CASSLGGDQPQHF
.,TRBV12-3/TRBV12-4,CASSPDPNEDRSNYGYIF
many,TRBV9,CASSKTGNTYEQYF
many,TRBV20-1,CSARVEDKDEQYF
many,TRBV12-3/TRBV12-4,CASSLLAGDPGAGELFF
many,TRBV3-1,CASSQGGAPSFEQYF
.,TRBV14,CVSSQDQGQPQHF
many,TRBV4-1,CASSQISLGNTEAFF
few,TRBV25-1,CASRGNRDHYEQYF
many,TRBV6-5,CASSYDRESNQPQHF
many,TRBV13,CASSEGSGYRNTEAFF
many,TRBV6-1,CASSPGLLSHEQYF
.,TRBV6-5,CASSLLTGGASYGQYF
.,TRBV9,CASSPGNSINEQYF
many,TRBV18,CASSPAGGSSYEQYF
many,TRBV6-1,CATKGGVNQPQHF
many,TRBV7-2,CASSLPSIINYEQYF
many,TRBV2,CASRYLSQYF
many,TRBV14,CASSQDRTQPQHF
many,TRBV6-1,CASSGRDRGSYEQYF
many,TRBV7-2,CASSLASGSGTQYF
many,TRBV7-6,CASRGRSGRGRETQYF
many,TRBV20-1,CSARLQGWYTGELFF
.,TRBV28,CASSPGALRYGYTF
few,TRBV28,CASRDRGRPGDQPQHF
many,TRBV12-3/TRBV12-4,CASSNRDRGQETQYF
many,TRBV7-8,CASSPQGQGAFEQHF
many,TRBV18,CASSPGEAYEQYF
many,TRBV9,CASSVDPGGNYGYTF
few,TRBV5-1,CASSISSSGRFTGELFF
many,TRBV11-1,CASSRDVSYEQYF
many,TRBV20-1,CSASWAGGYTF
many,TRBV6-2/TRBV6-3,CASGRLAGGPSEQYF
many,TRBV5-1,CASSVDRGLYNQPQHF
few,TRBV11-2,CASSSTTGARNYGYTF
many,TRBV9,CASSTSSGTVNTGELFF
many,TRBV30,CAWSQGVGTGELFF
many,TRBV18,CASSTGTPETQYF
many,TRBV30,CAATGEYNSPLHF
many,TRBV7-8,CASSFPTGNTEAFF
few,TRBV19,CASSIVPWTSGIGEQYF
many,TRBV10-3,CAIRGLATNYEQYF
many,TRBV12-3/TRBV12-4,CASTDRRNTEAFF
.,TRBV20-1,CSARVQAASNQPQHF
many,TRBV18,CASSPLRTGGLMNTEAFF
many,TRBV6-2/TRBV6-3,CASSLRTSGSREQYF
many,TRBV28,CASSYPSSPRGRVRSSYGYTF
once,TRBV6-1,CASSVGASRGQETQYF
.,TRBV7-9,CASSSIEVLAKNIQYF
.,TRBV29-1,CSVDGVRGRPYEQYF
many,TRBV28,CASSLSAQGIRSNQPQHF